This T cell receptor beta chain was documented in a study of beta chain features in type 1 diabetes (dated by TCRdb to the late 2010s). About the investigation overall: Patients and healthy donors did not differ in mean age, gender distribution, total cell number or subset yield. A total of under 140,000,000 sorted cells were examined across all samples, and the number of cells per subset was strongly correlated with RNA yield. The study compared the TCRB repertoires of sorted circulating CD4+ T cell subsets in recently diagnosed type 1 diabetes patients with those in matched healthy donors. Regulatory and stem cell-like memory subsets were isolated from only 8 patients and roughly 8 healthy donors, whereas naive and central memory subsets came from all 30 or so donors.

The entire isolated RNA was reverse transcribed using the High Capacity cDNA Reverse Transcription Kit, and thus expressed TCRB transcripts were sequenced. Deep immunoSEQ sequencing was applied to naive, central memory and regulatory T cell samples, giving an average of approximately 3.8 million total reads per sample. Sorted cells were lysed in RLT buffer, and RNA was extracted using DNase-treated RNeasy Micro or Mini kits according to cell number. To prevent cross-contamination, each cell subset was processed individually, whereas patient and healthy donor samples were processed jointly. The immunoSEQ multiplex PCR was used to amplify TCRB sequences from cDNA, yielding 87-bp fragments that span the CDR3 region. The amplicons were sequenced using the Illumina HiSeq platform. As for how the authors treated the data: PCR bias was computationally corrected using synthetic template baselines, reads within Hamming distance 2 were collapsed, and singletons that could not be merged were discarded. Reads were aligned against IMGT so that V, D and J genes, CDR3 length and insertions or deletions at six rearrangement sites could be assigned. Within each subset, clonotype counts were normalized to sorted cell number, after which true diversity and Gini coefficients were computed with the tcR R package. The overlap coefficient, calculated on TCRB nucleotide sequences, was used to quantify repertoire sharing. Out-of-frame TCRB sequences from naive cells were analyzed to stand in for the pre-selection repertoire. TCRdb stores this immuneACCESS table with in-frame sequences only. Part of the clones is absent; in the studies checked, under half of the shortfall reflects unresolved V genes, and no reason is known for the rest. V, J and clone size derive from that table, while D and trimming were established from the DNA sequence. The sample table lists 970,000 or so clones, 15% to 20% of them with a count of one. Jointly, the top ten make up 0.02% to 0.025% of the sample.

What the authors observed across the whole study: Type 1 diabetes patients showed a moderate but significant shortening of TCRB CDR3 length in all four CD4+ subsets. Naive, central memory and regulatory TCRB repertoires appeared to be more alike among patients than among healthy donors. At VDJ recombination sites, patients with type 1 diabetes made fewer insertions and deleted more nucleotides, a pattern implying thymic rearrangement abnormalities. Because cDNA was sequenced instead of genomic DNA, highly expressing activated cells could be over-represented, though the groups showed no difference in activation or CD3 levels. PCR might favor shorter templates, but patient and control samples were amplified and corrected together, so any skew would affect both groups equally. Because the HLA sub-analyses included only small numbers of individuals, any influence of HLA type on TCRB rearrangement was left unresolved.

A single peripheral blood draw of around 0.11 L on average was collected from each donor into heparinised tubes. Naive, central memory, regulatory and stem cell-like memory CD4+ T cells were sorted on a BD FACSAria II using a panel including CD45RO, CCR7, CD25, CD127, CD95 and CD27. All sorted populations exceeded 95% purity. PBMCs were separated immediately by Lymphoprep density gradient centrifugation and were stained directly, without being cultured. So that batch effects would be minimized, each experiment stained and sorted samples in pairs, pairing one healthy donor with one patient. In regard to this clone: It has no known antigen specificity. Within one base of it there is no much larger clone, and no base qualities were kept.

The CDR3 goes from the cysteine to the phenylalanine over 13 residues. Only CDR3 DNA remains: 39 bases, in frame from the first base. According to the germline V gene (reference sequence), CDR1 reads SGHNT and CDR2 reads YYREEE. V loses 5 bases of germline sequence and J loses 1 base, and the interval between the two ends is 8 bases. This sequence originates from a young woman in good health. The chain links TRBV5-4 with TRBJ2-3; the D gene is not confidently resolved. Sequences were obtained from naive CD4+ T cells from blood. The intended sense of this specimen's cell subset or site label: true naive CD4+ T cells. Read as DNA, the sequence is TGTGCCAGCAGGCTAGGAGGCACAGATACGCAGTATTTT. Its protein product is CASRLGGTDTQYF.